The source of this T cell receptor (beta chain) is a study of T cell responses to AZD1222 COVID-19 vaccine. Data came from immunoSEQ multiplex PCR; TCRdb stores just in-frame clones and leaves some out. The data show 95,000 to 130,000 clones, roughly nine tenths seen once. Pooled together were second doses at about 4 or about 12 weeks. Of note for this clone: Its target is unknown.

Study-wide results and limits: Reportedly, nearly half of unique spike TCRs recognized epitopes outside B.1.351/B.1.1.7 mutations. Compared with day 0, the breadth and depth of the Spike-specific TCR repertoire rose significantly after two doses of AZD1222.

This clonotype was obtained from an adult who received the AZD1222 COVID-19 vaccine. Sequencing was performed on peripheral blood, taken 28 days after the second AZD1222 dose.

CDR3 residues: CASAAGGHTEAFF. The CDR3 DNA is TGTGCCAGCGCCGCAGGGGGGCACACTGAAGCTTTCTTT. This chain connects TRBV27 to TRBJ1-1, with 7 bases fitting TRBD1. CDR3 length: 13 amino acids. The junction had 6 bases not matched to a gene; V was cut back by 8 bases and J by 3 bases. Germline V gene sequence: CDR1 MNHEY, CDR2 SMNVEV (reference sequence).